The 32 T cell receptor beta chains in this list originate from one sample, sequenced in a study of T cell changes during pregnancy in multiple sclerosis. The repertoire was sequenced with immunoSEQ multiplex PCR; TCRdb's copy has only in-frame clones and lacks some. The sample consists of more than 70,000 clones, 85% to 95% of them appearing once. The starting material was peripheral blood, obtained before pregnancy. The receptors were sampled from a female donor with multiple sclerosis, enrolled in a pregnancy study.

The chain is built from TRBV7-3 and TRBJ2-3; D is possibly TRBD1 (6 bases). V was clipped by 5 bases and J by 5 bases, with 8 bases between them. This CDR3 is 12 amino acids long. Looked up from germline, CDR1 is SGHTA and CDR2 is FQGTGA. The CDR3 DNA is TGTGCCAGCAGCCAACAGGGAGATACGCAGTATTTT. The encoded protein is CASSQQGDTQYF.

The V call is TRBV5-1, the J call TRBJ1-2; a weak D match, TRBD1 (5 bases). CDR1 is SGHRS and CDR2 is YFSETQ in the germline V gene. CDR3 length equals 14 residues. V lost 4 bases and J lost 8, with 18 bases in between. The CDR3 DNA is TGCGCCAGCAGCCCGGGGACCTGGAGGGAAGGCTACACCTTC. It codes for CASSPGTWREGYTF.

The genes are TRBV19 and TRBJ1-2; 10 nucleotides match TRBD1. The CDR3 is 14 residues long. Germline V gene lookup returns CDR1 LNHDA and CDR2 SQIVND (reference sequence). J gave up 6 bases and V 3 bases, and 4 bases lay outside the gene matches. The CDR3 region is CASSIAGTGDGYTF. Here the CDR3 DNA reads TGTGCCAGTAGTATCGCCGGGACAGGGGATGGCTACACCTTC.

This sequence joins TRBV29-1 and TRBJ2-2; maybe TRBD1 (5 bases). This CDR3 region has 13 residues. Trimming left V 4 bases short and J 6 bases short, with 12 bases between. CDR1 and CDR2 from the germline V gene are SQVTM and ANQGSEA. The CDR3 loop reads CSVGRSTAGELFF. The CDR3 DNA reads TGCAGCGTTGGACGCTCGACAGCCGGGGAGCTGTTTTTT.

This clone occurred once. The rearrangement joins TRBV9 to TRBJ2-3; 8 nucleotides align to TRBD1. The CDR3 length is 15 residues. The V and J ends lost 4 bases and 3 bases, in that order; junction bases with no gene match: 7. CDR1 is SGDLS and CDR2 is YYNGEE in the germline V gene. CDR3 sequence reads: CASSFRTGITDTQYF. DNA of the CDR3: TGTGCCAGCAGCTTTCGGACAGGGATTACAGATACGCAGTATTTT.

In its sample, this clone was seen a few times. The J gene is TRBJ1-5, the V gene TRBV7-8, with D perhaps TRBD1 (5 bases). Germline CDR1 reads SGHVS; CDR2 reads FQNEAQ. The CDR3 loop spans 15 amino acids. V shed 5 bases and J shed 6 bases, with 17 bases lying between them. This CDR3 reads CASSRFLFQGQPQHF. CDR3 sequence (DNA): TGTGCCAGCAGCCGTTTTCTCTTCCAGGGTCAGCCCCAGCATTTT.

V is TRBV7-8 and J is TRBJ2-5, with D possibly being TRBD1 (6 bases). With 1 base removed from V and 9 bases from J, the gap between germline ends came to 15 bases. Germline lookup yields CDR1 SGHVS and CDR2 FQNEAQ. There are 14 residues in the CDR3. The CDR3 DNA is TGTGCCAGCAGCTTAGAGGCTGGGACACTTTCCCAGTACTTC. Translating gives CASSLEAGTLSQYF.

This chain connects TRBV10-1 to TRBJ2-3; 8 bases align to TRBD2. The V and J ends lost 3 bases and 1 base, in that order; junction bases with no gene match: 3. The CDR3 spans 15 residues. In germline, CDR1 is WNHNN, CDR2 SYGVQD (reference sequence). This chain's CDR3 is CASSDLTSGTDTQYF. The CDR3 coding sequence is TGCGCCAGCAGTGACCTGACTAGCGGCACAGATACGCAGTATTTT.

V and J are TRBV11-3 and TRBJ1-1; D ambiguous. The V and J ends lost 2 bases and 0 bases respectively, with 4 bases between them. Germline V gene lookup returns CDR1 SGHNT and CDR2 YENEEA. This CDR3 comprises 13 residues. The CDR3, as DNA: TGTGCCAGCAGCTTACAATTGAACACTGAAGCTTTCTTT. It specifies CASSLQLNTEAFF.

This clone was observed once. The chain is built from TRBV10-3 and TRBJ1-2; 7 nucleotides line up with TRBD1. Unmatched junction bases numbered 1, after V lost 2 bases and J lost 4 bases. The germline V gene encodes CDR1 ENHRY and CDR2 SYGVKD. The CDR3 loop spans 13 amino acids. CDR3: CAISEQGGYGYTF. CDR3 DNA sequence: TGTGCCATCAGTGAGCAGGGGGGCTATGGCTACACCTTC.

V usage is TRBV11-3 and J usage is TRBJ2-1; 7 bases are shared with TRBD1. J was trimmed by 9 bases and V by 3 bases; bases with no gene match: 5. Germline CDR1 and CDR2: SGHNT and YENEEA. This CDR3 spans 13 amino acids. The CDR3 reads CASSFEGASEQFF. DNA of the CDR3: TGTGCCAGCAGCTTCGAGGGGGCTAGTGAGCAGTTCTTC.

This chain connects TRBV18 to TRBJ1-1; possibly TRBD1 for D (6 bases). Germline V lookup: CDR1 KGHSH, CDR2 LQKENI. The CDR3 sequence is 14 residues long. The V and J ends lost 3 bases and 5 bases respectively, with 13 bases between them. Written as DNA, the CDR3 is TGTGCCAGCTCACCTACCAGGGGAGAGACTGAAGCTTTCTTT. Its translation is CASSPTRGETEAFF.

The rearrangement uses TRBV2 and TRBJ2-7; the D gene is possibly TRBD2 (6 bases). The CDR3 consists of 13 residues. V was pared by 3 bases and J by 1 base, with 7 bases between. CDR1 and CDR2 from the germline V gene are SNHLY and FYNNEI. The CDR3 DNA is TGTGCCAGCAGTGACGGGGGATCCTACGAGCAGTACTTC. Amino acids: CASSDGGSYEQYF.

The chain joins TRBV15 to TRBJ1-4, with D unclear. Germline V gene sequence: CDR1 LNHNV, CDR2 YYDKDF (reference sequence). CDR3 length: 12 residues. Trimming took off 8 bases at V and 7 bases at J, with 11 bases between the two ends. In nucleotides, the CDR3 is TGTGCCACCCACCAAAATAGTGAAAAACTGTTTTTT. Translating gives CATHQNSEKLFF. The whole variable domain, remainder taken from reference TRBV15 and TRBJ1-4, is DAMVIQNPRYQVTQFGKPVTLSCSQTLNHNVMYWYQQKSSQAPKLLFHYYDKDFNNEADTPDNFQSRRPNTSFCFLDIRSPGLGDTAMYLCATHQNSEKLFFGSGTQLSVL.

J is TRBJ1-5 and V is TRBV7-2; weak D call: TRBD1 (5 bases). V was trimmed by 2 bases and J by 7 bases, leaving 12 bases between them. The CDR3 runs 14 residues. Looked up from germline, CDR1 is SGHTA and CDR2 is FQGNSA. The CDR3 reads CASSLQGVGQPQHF. As DNA, the CDR3 is TGTGCCAGCAGCTTACAGGGTGTAGGCCAGCCCCAGCATTTT.

This clone was seen a single time. The gene calls are TRBV19 and TRBJ1-5, with TRBD1 as a possible D gene (5 bases). CDR1 and CDR2 from the germline V gene are LNHDA and SQIVND (reference sequence). Trimming shortened V by 4 bases and J by 6 bases, and 10 bases separated the two germline ends. The CDR3 is 13 residues long. CDR3 DNA sequence: TGTGCCAGTAGTACCCTGACAGTTCAGCCCCAGCATTTT. Its translation: CASSTLTVQPQHF.

This rearrangement joins TRBV30 to TRBJ2-7; D call uncertain. The V end lost 3 bases, the J end lost 2 bases, and 14 bases lay between the germline ends. There are 14 residues in the CDR3. Germline V gene lookup returns CDR1 GTSNPN and CDR2 SVGIG (reference sequence). As DNA, the CDR3 is TGTGCCTGGAGACCCTCCGATAGAACCTACGAGCAGTACTTC. Residues: CAWRPSDRTYEQYF. The full variable domain, completed using reference TRBV30 and TRBJ2-7, is SQTIHQWPATLVQPVGSPLSLECTVEGTSNPNLYWYRQAAGRGLQLLFYSVGIGQISSEVPQNLSASRPQDRQFILSSKKLLLSDSGFYLCAWRPSDRTYEQYFGPGTRLTVT.

The V and J genes are TRBV9 and TRBJ2-4; 12 bases align to TRBD2. The CDR3 consists of 19 residues. CDR1 is SGDLS, CDR2 YYNGEE, per germline. Trimming cost V 4 bases and J 1 base; bases outside gene matches: 12. CDR3 loop: CASSSSGTSGPGAKNIQYF. In nucleotides, the CDR3 is TGTGCCAGCAGCTCCTCCGGGACTAGCGGGCCCGGGGCCAAAAACATTCAGTACTTC.

This clone appeared a single time. The chain couples TRBV16 to TRBJ2-1; 13 bases map to TRBD2. The V gene's germline CDR1 is KGHSY and CDR2 FQNENV. J lost 9 bases, V lost 1 base, and 9 bases had no gene match. This CDR3 has 17 residues. CDR3: CASSQFTGLAGVSEQFF. The CDR3 DNA follows: TGTGCCAGCAGCCAATTCACCGGACTAGCGGGAGTTAGTGAGCAGTTCTTC. Based on the CDR3 plus reference TRBV16 and TRBJ2-1, the full variable domain is GEEVAQTPKHLVRGEGQKAKLYCAPIKGHSYVFWYQQVLKNEFKFLISFQNENVFDETGMPKERFSAKCLPNSPCSLEIQATKLEDSAVYFCASSQFTGLAGVSEQFFGPGTRLTVL.

The chain is built from TRBV19 and TRBJ2-1; D is unresolved. The germline V gene encodes CDR1 LNHDA and CDR2 SQIVND (reference sequence). Trimming removed 7 bases at V and 2 bases at J, with 18 bases between. The CDR3 length is 16 residues. The CDR3 sequence is CASTESPGATYNEQFF. The CDR3 DNA follows: TGTGCCAGTACCGAAAGTCCCGGAGCGACCTACAATGAGCAGTTCTTC.

This clone was seen only once. The V and J genes are TRBV7-2 and TRBJ1-2, with D perhaps TRBD1 (6 bases). CDR3 length equals 14 residues. Trimming stripped 4 bases from V and 5 bases from J, with 14 bases between. Germline CDR1 and CDR2: SGHTA and FQGNSA. Here the CDR3 reads CASSSVDGQYGYTF. For the CDR3, the DNA is TGTGCCAGCAGCTCGGTGGATGGACAGTATGGCTACACCTTC.

The chain carries TRBV6-1 and TRBJ2-7, with 10 bases lining up with TRBD1. This CDR3 comprises 13 residues. Germline V lookup: CDR1 MNHNS, CDR2 SASEGT. CDR3 sequence: CASDRTGGYEQYF. The CDR3 DNA sequence: TGTGCGAGCGATCGGACAGGGGGCTACGAGCAGTACTTC.

V usage is TRBV2 and J usage is TRBJ2-7; a possible D gene is TRBD1 (6 bases). Germline V CDR1 and CDR2: SNHLY, FYNNEI. This CDR3 is 16 amino acids long. Trimming shortened V by 7 bases and J by 0 bases, and 19 bases separated the two germline ends. The CDR3 reads CASTSRSGTSSYEQYF. Here the CDR3 DNA reads TGTGCCAGCACCTCACGTTCCGGGACATCCTCCTACGAGCAGTACTTC. The variable domain in full, with the rest retrieved from reference TRBV2 and TRBJ2-7, is EPEVTQTPSHQVTQMGQEVILRCVPISNHLYFYWYRQILGQKVEFLVSFYNNEISEKSEIFDDQFSVERPDGSNFTLKIRSTKLEDSAMYFCASTSRSGTSSYEQYFGPGTRLTVT.

The genes are TRBV4-1 and TRBJ2-7, with 7 bases lining up with TRBD2. The trim removed 1 base at V and 6 bases at J, leaving 12 bases unmatched. Germline CDR1 MGHRA, CDR2 YSYEKL. The CDR3 totals 16 residues. The CDR3 region is CASSQVYGAGITEQYF. For the CDR3, the DNA is TGCGCCAGCAGCCAAGTTTACGGAGCGGGGATTACCGAGCAGTACTTC.

The count of this clone is one. This chain connects TRBV2 to TRBJ2-3, with 11 positions matching TRBD2. Germline V gene sequence: CDR1 SNHLY, CDR2 FYNNEI. V gave up 3 bases and J gave up 5 bases; unmatched junction bases: 10. The CDR3 has 17 amino acids. CDR3 DNA: TGTGCCAGCAGTGACCCCCGGCTAGCGGGGGGTCGAGATACGCAGTATTTT. Protein: CASSDPRLAGGRDTQYF.

Only a few counts were recorded for this clone. This chain uses TRBV6-5 with TRBJ1-1; D perhaps matches TRBD1 (5 bases). V lost 2 bases and J lost 0, with 10 bases in between. The CDR3 consists of 15 residues. Germline assignment: CDR1 MNHEY and CDR2 SVGAGI. The CDR3 loop is CASSYGADMNTEAFF. The CDR3 DNA is TGTGCCAGCAGTTACGGGGCAGACATGAACACTGAAGCTTTCTTT.

V usage is TRBV28 and J usage is TRBJ2-1, with 8 bases lining up with TRBD2. V gave up 6 bases and J gave up 3 bases; unmatched junction bases: 4. Per germline, CDR1 MDHEN and CDR2 SYDVKM. The CDR3 runs to 14 residues. This CDR3 is CASRPSGLYNEQFF. The CDR3 DNA reads as TGTGCCAGCAGACCTAGCGGGCTCTACAATGAGCAGTTCTTC. Full variable domain (rest looked up from reference TRBV28 and TRBJ2-1): DVKVTQSSRYLVKRTGEKVFLECVQDMDHENMFWYRQDPGLGLRLIYFSYDVKMKEKGDIPEGYSVSREKKERFSLILESASTNQTSMYLCASRPSGLYNEQFFGPGTRLTVL.

This chain links TRBV4-3 with TRBJ2-2; 7 positions match TRBD1. The CDR3 contains 15 residues. Germline V gene data show CDR1 as LGHNA and CDR2 as YSLEER. Trimming cost V 4 bases and J 2 bases; bases outside gene matches: 4. The CDR3 sequence: CASSRDRVNTGELFF. DNA of the CDR3: TGCGCCAGCAGCCGGGACAGAGTCAACACCGGGGAGCTGTTTTTT.

The chain carries TRBV28 and TRBJ2-7; 7 bases fit TRBD2. The CDR3 covers 14 residues. Germline assignment: CDR1 MDHEN and CDR2 SYDVKM. The junction had 4 bases not matched to a gene; V was cut back by 5 bases and J by 0 bases. CDR3 in amino acids: CASSSGTISYEQYF. Written as DNA, the CDR3 is TGTGCCAGCAGTAGCGGGACGATCTCCTACGAGCAGTACTTC.

V is TRBV7-3 and J is TRBJ1-1; D gene ambiguous. The germline V and J ends were trimmed by 2 bases and 1 base, with 17 bases remaining between them. CDR1 and CDR2 (germline): SGHTA, FQGTGA. The CDR3 contains 17 residues. As DNA, the CDR3 is TGTGCCAGCAGCTTATTCGGCATGGGTCGGGGGAACACTGAAGCTTTCTTT. Residues: CASSLFGMGRGNTEAFF.

The CDR3 spells CASSYSRTHGELFF. The CDR3, as DNA: TGTGCCAGCAGTTACTCGAGGACTCACGGGGAGCTGTTTTTT. This chain links TRBV6-5 with TRBJ2-2, with D tentatively TRBD2 (5 bases). V lost 0 bases and J 7 bases, leaving 9 bases between the germline ends. The CDR3 length is 14 residues. CDR1 MNHEY and CDR2 SVGAGI come from the germline V gene.

This rearrangement joins TRBV4-1 to TRBJ2-3, with 7 bases matching TRBD1. CDR1 MGHRA and CDR2 YSYEKL come from the germline V gene. The CDR3 contains 16 residues. V shed 4 bases, J shed 0 bases, and the junction held 7 bases outside the gene matches. This CDR3 reads CASSPSQGSSTDTQYF. DNA of the CDR3: TGCGCCAGCAGCCCCTCACAGGGGAGTAGCACAGATACGCAGTATTTT.